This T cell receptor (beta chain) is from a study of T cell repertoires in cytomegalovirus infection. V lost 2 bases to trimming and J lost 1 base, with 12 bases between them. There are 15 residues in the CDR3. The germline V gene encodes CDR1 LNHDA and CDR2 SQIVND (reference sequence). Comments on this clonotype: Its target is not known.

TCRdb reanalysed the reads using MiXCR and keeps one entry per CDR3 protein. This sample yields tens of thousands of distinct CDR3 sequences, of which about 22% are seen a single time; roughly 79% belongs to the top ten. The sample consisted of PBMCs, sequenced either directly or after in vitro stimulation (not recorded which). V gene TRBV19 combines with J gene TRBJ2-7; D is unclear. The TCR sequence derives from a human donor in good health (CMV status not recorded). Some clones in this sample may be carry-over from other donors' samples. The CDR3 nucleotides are TGTGCCAGTAGTATACGACACCTGGAATCCTACGAGCAGTACTTC. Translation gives CASSIRHLESYEQYF. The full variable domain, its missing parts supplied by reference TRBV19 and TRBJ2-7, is DGGITQSPKYLFRKEGQNVTLSCEQNLNHDAMYWYRQDPGQGLRLIYYSQIVNDFQKGDIAEGYSVSREKKESFPLTVTSAQKNPTAFYLCASSIRHLESYEQYFGPGTRLTVT.